The 3 T cell receptor beta chains reported below all come from one sample, sequenced in a study of blood T cell repertoires in COVID-19. Data came from immunoSEQ multiplex PCR; TCRdb stores just in-frame clones and leaves some out. The profile shows more than 95,000 clones, 80% to 85% of them singletons. The sample taken for sequencing was peripheral blood. The receptors derive from a woman in her forties or fifties with acute or convalescent COVID-19.

This clone turned up a few times. The rearrangement links TRBV9 to TRBJ2-7; 8 bases align to TRBD1. Germline V gives CDR1 SGDLS, CDR2 YYNGEE. Trimming at V came to 4 bases and at J to 2 bases, leaving 11 bases not matched to a gene. The CDR3 contains 16 residues. The CDR3: CASSSHDRGPTYEQYF. The CDR3 nucleotides are TGTGCCAGCAGCAGCCATGACAGGGGCCCTACCTACGAGCAGTACTTC.

The chain links TRBV28 to TRBJ2-7; perhaps TRBD1 as D (6 bases). V shed 2 bases and J shed 2 bases, with 10 bases lying between them. The CDR3 loop spans 14 amino acids. CDR1 is MDHEN, CDR2 SYDVKM, per germline. CDR3 sequence reads: CASSLGTQTYEQYF. DNA for the CDR3: TGTGCCAGCAGTTTAGGGACACAAACCTACGAGCAGTACTTC.

In its sample, this clone was seen a few times. The V and J genes are TRBV13 and TRBJ2-1; possibly TRBD2 for D (5 bases). V was pared by 8 bases and J by 0 bases, with 17 bases between. Germline V gene lookup returns CDR1 PRHDT and CDR2 FYEKMQ (reference sequence). CDR3 length: 16 residues. As DNA, the CDR3 is TGTGCCAGCGGGTCGGGGAACCAACCCTCCTACAATGAGCAGTTCTTC. Amino acid sequence: CASGSGNQPSYNEQFF.